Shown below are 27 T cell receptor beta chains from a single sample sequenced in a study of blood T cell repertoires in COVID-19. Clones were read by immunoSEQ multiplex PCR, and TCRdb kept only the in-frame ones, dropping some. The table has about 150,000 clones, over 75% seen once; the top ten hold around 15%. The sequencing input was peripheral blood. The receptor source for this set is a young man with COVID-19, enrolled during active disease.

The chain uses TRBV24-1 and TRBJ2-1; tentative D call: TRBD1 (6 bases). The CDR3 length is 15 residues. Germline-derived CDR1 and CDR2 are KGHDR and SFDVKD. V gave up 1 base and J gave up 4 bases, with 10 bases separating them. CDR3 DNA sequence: TGTGCCACCAGTGATTTACGGCAGGGGTACAATGAGCAGTTCTTC. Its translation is CATSDLRQGYNEQFF.

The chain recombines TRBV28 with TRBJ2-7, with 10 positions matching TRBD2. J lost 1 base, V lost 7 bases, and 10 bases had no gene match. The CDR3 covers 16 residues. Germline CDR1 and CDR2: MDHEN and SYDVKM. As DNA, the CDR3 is TGTGCCAGCACCACCTTCGGGACTAGCGCATCCTACGAGCAGTACTTC. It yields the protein CASTTFGTSASYEQYF.

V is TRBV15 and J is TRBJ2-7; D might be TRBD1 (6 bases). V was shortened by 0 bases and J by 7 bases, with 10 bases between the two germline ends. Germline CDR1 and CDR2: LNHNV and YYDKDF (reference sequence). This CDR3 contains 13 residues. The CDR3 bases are TGTGCCACCAGCAGAGACAGGGGTTTGGAGCAGTACTTC. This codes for CATSRDRGLEQYF.

The CDR3 DNA reads TGCGCCAGCAGCCAAGGGGCAGGGGCCACGTTCACTGGGGCCAACGTCCTGACTTTC. Its protein is CASSQGAGATFTGANVLTF. V gene TRBV4-1 combines with J gene TRBJ2-6; maybe TRBD1 (6 bases). CDR1 MGHRA and CDR2 YSYEKL come from the germline V gene. This CDR3 spans 19 amino acids. Trimming removed 1 base at V and 2 bases at J, with 18 bases between.

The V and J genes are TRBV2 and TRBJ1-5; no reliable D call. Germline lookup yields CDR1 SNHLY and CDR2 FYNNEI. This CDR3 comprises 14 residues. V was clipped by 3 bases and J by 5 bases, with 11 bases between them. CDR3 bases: TGTGCCAGCAGTGAGAACAGCCAATATCAGCCCCAGCATTTT. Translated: CASSENSQYQPQHF. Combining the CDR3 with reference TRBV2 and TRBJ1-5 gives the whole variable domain EPEVTQTPSHQVTQMGQEVILRCVPISNHLYFYWYRQILGQKVEFLVSFYNNEISEKSEIFDDQFSVERPDGSNFTLKIRSTKLEDSAMYFCASSENSQYQPQHFGDGTRLSIL.

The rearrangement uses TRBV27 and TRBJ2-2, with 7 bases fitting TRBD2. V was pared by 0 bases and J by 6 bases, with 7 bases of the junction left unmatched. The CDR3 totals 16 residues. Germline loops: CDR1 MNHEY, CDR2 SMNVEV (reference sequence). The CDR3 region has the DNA TGTGCCAGCAGTTTATCGGCGGGAGTAAGGGCCGGGGAGCTGTTTTTT. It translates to CASSLSAGVRAGELFF.

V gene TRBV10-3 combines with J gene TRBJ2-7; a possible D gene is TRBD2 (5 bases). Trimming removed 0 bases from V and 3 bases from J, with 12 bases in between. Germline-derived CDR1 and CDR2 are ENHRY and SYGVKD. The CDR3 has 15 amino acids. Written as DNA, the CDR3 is TGTGCCATCAGTGAGTCGATTGGGAGAAGCTACGAGCAGTACTTC. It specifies CAISESIGRSYEQYF.

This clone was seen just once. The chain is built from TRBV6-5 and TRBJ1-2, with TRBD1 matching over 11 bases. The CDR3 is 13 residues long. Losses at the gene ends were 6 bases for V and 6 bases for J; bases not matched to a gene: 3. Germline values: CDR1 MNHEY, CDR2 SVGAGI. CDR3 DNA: TGTGCCAGCAGGGGGACAGGGGGTCATGGCTACACCTTC. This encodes CASRGTGGHGYTF.

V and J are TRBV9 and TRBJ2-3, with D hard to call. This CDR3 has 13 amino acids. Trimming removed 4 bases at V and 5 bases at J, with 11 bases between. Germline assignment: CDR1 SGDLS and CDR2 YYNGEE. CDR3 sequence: CASSPYVQDTQYF. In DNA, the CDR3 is TGTGCCAGCAGCCCCTACGTCCAAGATACGCAGTATTTT.

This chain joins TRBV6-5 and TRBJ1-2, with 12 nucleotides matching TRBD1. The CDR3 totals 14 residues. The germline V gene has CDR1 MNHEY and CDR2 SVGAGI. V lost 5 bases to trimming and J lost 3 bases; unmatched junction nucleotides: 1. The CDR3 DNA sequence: TGTGCCAGCAGTCGGGACAGGGGGCACTATGGCTACACCTTC. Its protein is CASSRDRGHYGYTF.

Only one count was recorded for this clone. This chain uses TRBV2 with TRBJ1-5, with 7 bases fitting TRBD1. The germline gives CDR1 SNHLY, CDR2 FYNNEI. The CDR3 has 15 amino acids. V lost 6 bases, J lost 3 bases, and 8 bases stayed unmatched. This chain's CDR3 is CASRPDRVPNQPQHF. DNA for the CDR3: TGTGCCAGCAGACCCGACAGGGTTCCCAATCAGCCCCAGCATTTT.

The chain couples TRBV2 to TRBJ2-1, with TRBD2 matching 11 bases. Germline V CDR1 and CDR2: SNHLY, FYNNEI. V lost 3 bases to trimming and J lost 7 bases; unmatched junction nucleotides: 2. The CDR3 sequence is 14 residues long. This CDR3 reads CASSEVAGGNEQFF. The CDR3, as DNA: TGTGCCAGCAGTGAGGTAGCGGGAGGGAATGAGCAGTTCTTC.

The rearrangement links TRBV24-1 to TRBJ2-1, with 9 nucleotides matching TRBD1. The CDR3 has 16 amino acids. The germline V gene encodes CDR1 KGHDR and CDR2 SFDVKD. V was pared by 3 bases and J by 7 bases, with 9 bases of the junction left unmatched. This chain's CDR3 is CATSDPGTGRRNEQFF. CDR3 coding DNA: TGTGCCACCAGTGATCCGGGGACAGGGAGGCGGAATGAGCAGTTCTTC.

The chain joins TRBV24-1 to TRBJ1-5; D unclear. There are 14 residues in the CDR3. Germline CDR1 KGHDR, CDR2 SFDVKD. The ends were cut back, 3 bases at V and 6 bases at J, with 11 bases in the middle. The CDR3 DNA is TGTGCCACCAGTGATAATGGACTCATTCAGCCCCAGCATTTT. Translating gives CATSDNGLIQPQHF.

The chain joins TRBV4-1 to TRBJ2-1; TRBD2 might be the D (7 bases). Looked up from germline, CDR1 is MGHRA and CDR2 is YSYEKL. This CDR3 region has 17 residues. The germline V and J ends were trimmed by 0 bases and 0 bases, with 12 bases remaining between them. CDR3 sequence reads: CASSQDGGLISYNEQFF. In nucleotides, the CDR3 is TGCGCCAGCAGCCAAGACGGGGGGCTGATCTCCTACAATGAGCAGTTCTTC.

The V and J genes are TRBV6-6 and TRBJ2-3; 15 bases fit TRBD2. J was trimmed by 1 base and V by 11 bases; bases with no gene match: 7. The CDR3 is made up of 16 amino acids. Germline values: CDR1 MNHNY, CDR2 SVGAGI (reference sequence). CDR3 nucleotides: TGTGCCGGAGGACTAGCGGGAGGGTCTCGCACAGATACGCAGTATTTT. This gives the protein CAGGLAGGSRTDTQYF.

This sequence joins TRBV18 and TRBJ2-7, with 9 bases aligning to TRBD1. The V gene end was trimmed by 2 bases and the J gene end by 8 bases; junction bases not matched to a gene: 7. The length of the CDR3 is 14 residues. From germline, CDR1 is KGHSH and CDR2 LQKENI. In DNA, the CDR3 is TGTGCCAGCTCACCAGGAGGGACAGGGTTACAGCAGTACTTC. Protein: CASSPGGTGLQQYF.

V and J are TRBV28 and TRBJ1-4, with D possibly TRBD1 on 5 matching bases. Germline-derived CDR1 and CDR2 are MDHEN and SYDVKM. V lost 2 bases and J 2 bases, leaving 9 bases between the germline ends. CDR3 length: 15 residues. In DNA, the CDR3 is TGTGCCAGCAGTTTACTCGGGGGGACTAATGAAAAACTGTTTTTT. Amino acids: CASSLLGGTNEKLFF. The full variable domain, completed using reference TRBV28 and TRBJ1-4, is DVKVTQSSRYLVKRTGEKVFLECVQDMDHENMFWYRQDPGLGLRLIYFSYDVKMKEKGDIPEGYSVSREKKERFSLILESASTNQTSMYLCASSLLGGTNEKLFFGSGTQLSVL.

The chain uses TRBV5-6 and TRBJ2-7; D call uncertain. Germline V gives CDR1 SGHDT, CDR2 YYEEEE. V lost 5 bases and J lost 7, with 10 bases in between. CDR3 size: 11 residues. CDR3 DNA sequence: TGTGCCAGCAGGTCGGGTGGTGAGCAGTACTTC. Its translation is CASRSGGEQYF.

The CDR3 bases are TGTGCCAGGACGACAGGGTATGACTATGGCTACACCTTC. This codes for CARTTGYDYGYTF. The gene calls are TRBV2 and TRBJ1-2, with TRBD1 identical over 7 bases. This CDR3 comprises 13 residues. CDR1 is SNHLY, CDR2 FYNNEI, per germline. Trimming cost V 9 bases and J 3 bases; bases outside gene matches: 7.

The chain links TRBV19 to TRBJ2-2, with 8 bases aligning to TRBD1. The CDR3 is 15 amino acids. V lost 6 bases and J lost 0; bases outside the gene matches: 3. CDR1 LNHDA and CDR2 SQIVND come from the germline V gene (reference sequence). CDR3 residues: CASRKQGANTGELFF. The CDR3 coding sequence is TGTGCCAGTAGGAAACAGGGGGCGAACACCGGGGAGCTGTTTTTT. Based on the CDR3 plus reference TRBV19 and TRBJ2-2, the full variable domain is DGGITQSPKYLFRKEGQNVTLSCEQNLNHDAMYWYRQDPGQGLRLIYYSQIVNDFQKGDIAEGYSVSREKKESFPLTVTSAQKNPTAFYLCASRKQGANTGELFFGEGSRLTVL.

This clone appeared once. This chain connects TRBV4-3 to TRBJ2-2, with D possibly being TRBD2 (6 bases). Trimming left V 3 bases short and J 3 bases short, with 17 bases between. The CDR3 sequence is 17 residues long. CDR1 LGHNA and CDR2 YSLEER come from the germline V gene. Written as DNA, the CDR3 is TGCGCCAGCAGCCATAAGGGCCTCGGAGGGGACACCGGGGAGCTGTTTTTT. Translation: CASSHKGLGGDTGELFF.

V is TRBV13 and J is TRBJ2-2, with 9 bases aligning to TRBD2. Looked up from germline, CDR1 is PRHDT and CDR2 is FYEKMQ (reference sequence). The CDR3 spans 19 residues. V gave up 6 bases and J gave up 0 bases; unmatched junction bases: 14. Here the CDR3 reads CASRGLARRPGANTGELFF. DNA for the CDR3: TGTGCCAGCAGAGGACTAGCGAGACGGCCCGGAGCGAACACCGGGGAGCTGTTTTTT.

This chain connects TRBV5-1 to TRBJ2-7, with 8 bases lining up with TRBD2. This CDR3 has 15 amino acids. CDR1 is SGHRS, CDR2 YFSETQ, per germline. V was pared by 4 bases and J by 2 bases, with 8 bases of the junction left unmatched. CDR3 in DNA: TGCGCCAGCAGCGCGGGGGGCGGGCAACCCTACGAGCAGTACTTC. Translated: CASSAGGGQPYEQYF.

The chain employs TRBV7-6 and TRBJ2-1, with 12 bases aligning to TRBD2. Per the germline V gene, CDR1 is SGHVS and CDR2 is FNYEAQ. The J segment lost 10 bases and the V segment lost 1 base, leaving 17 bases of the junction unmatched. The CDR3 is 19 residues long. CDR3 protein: CASSLEARLAGGPQGEQFF. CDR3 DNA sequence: TGTGCCAGCAGCTTAGAAGCACGGCTAGCGGGAGGGCCGCAGGGCGAGCAGTTCTTC.

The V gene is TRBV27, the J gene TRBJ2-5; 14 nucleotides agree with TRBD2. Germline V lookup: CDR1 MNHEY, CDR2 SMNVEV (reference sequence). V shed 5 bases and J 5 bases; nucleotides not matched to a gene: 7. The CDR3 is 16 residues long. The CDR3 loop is CASSPSTSGRAETQYF. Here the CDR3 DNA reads TGTGCCAGCAGTCCTTCGACTAGCGGGAGGGCCGAGACCCAGTACTTC.

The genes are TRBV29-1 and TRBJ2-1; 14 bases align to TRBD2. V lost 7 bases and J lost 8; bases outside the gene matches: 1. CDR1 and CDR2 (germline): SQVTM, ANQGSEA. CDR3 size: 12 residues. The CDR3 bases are TGCAGCGAGGGACTAGCGGGAGATGAGCAGTTCTTC. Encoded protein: CSEGLAGDEQFF.